These T cell receptor beta chains were read from a single sample in a study of T cells in localized non-small cell lung cancer. Only in-frame clones appear in the TCRdb table, and some are missing; sequencing was by immunoSEQ multiplex PCR. The sample lists 1,500 to 2,000 clones; approximately 30% were seen once. Sequenced material: lung tumor tissue, taken before any cancer treatment. The receptors derive from a female donor aged 60 or older with stage I squamous cell lung carcinoma. CDR3s leave out the opening cysteine and the closing phenylalanine or tryptophan. The order of the fields is CDR3 protein, J gene, V gene.

CDR3: ASRVTVSSGNTIY
J: TRBJ1-3
V: TRBV6-8

CDR3: ASSYSGGRAFEQF
J: TRBJ2-1
V: TRBV6-8

CDR3: ASSRDNSNQPQH
J: TRBJ1-5
V: TRBV6-8

CDR3: ASTNRGQGTSNEKLF
J: TRBJ1-4
V: TRBV11-3

CDR3: ASSVRTGGATGELF
J: TRBJ2-2
V: TRBV9

CDR3: ASRLQGASGNTIY
J: TRBJ1-3
V: TRBV19

CDR3: ASSRQMNTEAF
J: TRBJ1-1
V: TRBV6-8

CDR3: ASSQEAGNHSPLH
J: TRBJ1-6
V: TRBV4-1

CDR3: AWSNGPLNYGYT
J: TRBJ1-2
V: TRBV30

CDR3: ASSETGFGYT
J: TRBJ1-2
V: TRBV10-2

CDR3: ASSLRGQVHAFATNEKLF
J: TRBJ1-4
V: TRBV11-3

CDR3: ASPRLATYGYT
J: TRBJ1-2
V: TRBV18

CDR3: ATSRERVRGEQF
J: TRBJ2-1
V: TRBV15

CDR3: ASTQGTAPNNEQF
J: TRBJ2-1
V: TRBV6-8

CDR3: ATSRDRDRYNEQF
J: TRBJ2-1
V: TRBV15

CDR3: ASTPAASRAVNEQF
J: TRBJ2-1
V: TRBV19

CDR3: ASSRLAGGGYQETQY
J: TRBJ2-5
V: TRBV11-3

CDR3: ASARTTSTDTQY
J: TRBJ2-3
V: TRBV6-8

CDR3: ASSPGQDYEQY
J: TRBJ2-7
V: TRBV19

CDR3: ASSAAGGGIDTQY
J: TRBJ2-3
V: TRBV9